These T cell receptor beta chains were read from a single sample in a study of blood T cell repertoires in COVID-19. TCRdb keeps only in-frame clones here, not all; method: immunoSEQ multiplex PCR. The sample shows 200,000 to 250,000 clones, 82% of them seen only once. The sequenced material came from PBMCs or T cells enriched from blood (not recorded which). The receptors derive from a woman aged 55-70 years who had recovered from COVID-19. The CDR3 runs from the conserved cysteine through the conserved F or W. A D gene is named only where the DNA matches it firmly. Size tells how often a clone was seen (once, few, many) or the class of an expanded clone, and some rows leave it out.

j_gene,v_gene,d_gene,abundance,CDR3nt,CDR3aa
TRBJ1-2,TRBV3-1/TRBV3-2,TRBD1,NA,TGTGCCAGCAGCCAAGAGGACAGGGCCCCCGGCTACACCTTC,CASSQEDRAPGYTF
TRBJ2-1,TRBV6-5,TRBD2,NA,TGTGCCAGCAGTTATCAGCGGGAGAGGGGAGAGCAGTTCTTC,CASSYQRERGEQFF
TRBJ1-6,TRBV5-4,NA,NA,TGTGCCAGCAGCTTGATGGGACTGACTAATTCACCCCTCCACTTT,CASSLMGLTNSPLHF
TRBJ2-1,TRBV6-2/TRBV6-3,NA,NA,TGTGCCAGCAGTTACCCGCGCAATGAGCAGTTCTTC,CASSYPRNEQFF
TRBJ1-2,TRBV7-9,NA,many,TGTGCCAGCAGCCCAAACGAGGCCTATGGCTACACCTTC,CASSPNEAYGYTF
TRBJ1-1,TRBV7-9,NA,NA,TGTGCCAGCAGCCTGAAAGGAGCTAACACTGAAGCTTTCTTT,CASSLKGANTEAFF
TRBJ2-7,TRBV28,NA,NA,TGTGCCAGCACCCTGGCACAGGCCGACGAGCAGTACTTC,CASTLAQADEQYF
TRBJ2-5,TRBV5-5,NA,NA,TGTGCCAGCAGCTCGACAGGAGCAGCCGGGGCCCAGTACTTC,CASSSTGAAGAQYF
TRBJ1-1,TRBV20-1,NA,NA,TGCAGTGCCGTGGGGGGAACTGAAGCTTTCTTT,CSAVGGTEAFF
TRBJ1-5,TRBV19,NA,NA,TGTGCCAGTAGTTTAAGGGGGACAATGGGGAATCAGCCCCAGCATTTT,CASSLRGTMGNQPQHF
TRBJ1-5,TRBV3-1/TRBV3-2,TRBD1,NA,TGTGCCAGCAGCCAAGATTTGGGACAGGGCCCCCTTTATAGCAATCAGCCCCAGCATTTT,CASSQDLGQGPLYSNQPQHF
TRBJ2-1,TRBV25-1,NA,NA,TGTGCCAGCAGTGAGGTACTCGACAATGAGCAGTTCTTC,CASSEVLDNEQFF
TRBJ2-1,TRBV2,NA,NA,TGTGCCAGCAGTGTGAGGCTAGCTTCCTACAATGAGCAGTTCTTC,CASSVRLASYNEQFF